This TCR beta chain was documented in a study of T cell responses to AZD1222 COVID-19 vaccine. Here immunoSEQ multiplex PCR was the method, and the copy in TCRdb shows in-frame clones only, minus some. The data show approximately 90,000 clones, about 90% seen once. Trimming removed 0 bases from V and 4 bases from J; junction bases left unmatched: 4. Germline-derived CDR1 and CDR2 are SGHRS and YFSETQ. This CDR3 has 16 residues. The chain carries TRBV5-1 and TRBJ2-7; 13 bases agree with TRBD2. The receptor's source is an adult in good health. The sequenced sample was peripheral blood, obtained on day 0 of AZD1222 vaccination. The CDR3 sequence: CASSLGTSGRVYEQYF. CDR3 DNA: TGCGCCAGCAGCTTGGGGACTAGCGGGAGAGTATACGAGCAGTACTTC.